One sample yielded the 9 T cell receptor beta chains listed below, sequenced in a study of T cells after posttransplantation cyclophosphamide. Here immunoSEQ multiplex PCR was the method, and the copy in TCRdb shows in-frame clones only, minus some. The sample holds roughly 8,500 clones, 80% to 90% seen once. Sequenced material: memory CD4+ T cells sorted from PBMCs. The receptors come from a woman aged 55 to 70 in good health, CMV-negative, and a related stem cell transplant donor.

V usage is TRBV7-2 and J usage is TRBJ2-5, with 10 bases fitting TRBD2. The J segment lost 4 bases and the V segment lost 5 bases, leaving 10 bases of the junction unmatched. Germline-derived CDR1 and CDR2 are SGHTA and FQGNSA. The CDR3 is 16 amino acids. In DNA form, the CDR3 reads TGTGCCAGCAGCCCGATGAGCGGGAGGGGGGGAGAGACCCAGTACTTC. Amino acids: CASSPMSGRGGETQYF.

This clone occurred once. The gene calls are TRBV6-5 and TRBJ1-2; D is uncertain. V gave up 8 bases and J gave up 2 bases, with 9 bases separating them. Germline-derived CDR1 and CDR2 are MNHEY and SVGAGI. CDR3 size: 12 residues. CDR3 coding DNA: TGTGCCAGCCGCTACGGGAACTATGGCTACACCTTC. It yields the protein CASRYGNYGYTF.

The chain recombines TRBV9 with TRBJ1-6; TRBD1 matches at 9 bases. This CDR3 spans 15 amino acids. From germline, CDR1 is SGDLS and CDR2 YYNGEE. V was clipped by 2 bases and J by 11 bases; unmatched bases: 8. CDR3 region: CASSVYDRGVTPLHF. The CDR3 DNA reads TGTGCCAGCAGCGTTTACGACAGGGGGGTCACACCCCTCCACTTT.

The CDR3 is CASTYRQGSPGANVLTF. The CDR3 region has the DNA TGTGCCAGCACTTACAGGCAGGGATCCCCTGGGGCCAACGTCCTGACTTTC. This rearrangement joins TRBV2 to TRBJ2-6, with TRBD1 as a possible D gene (5 bases). Germline V gives CDR1 SNHLY, CDR2 FYNNEI. The CDR3 sequence is 17 residues long. V shed 7 bases and J shed 2 bases, with 18 bases lying between them.

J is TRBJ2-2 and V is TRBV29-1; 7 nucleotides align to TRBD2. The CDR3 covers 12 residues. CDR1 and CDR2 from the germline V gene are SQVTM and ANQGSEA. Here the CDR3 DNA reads TGCAGTGGGAGGGAAGGGACCGGGGAGCTGTTTTTT. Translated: CSGREGTGELFF.

DNA for the CDR3: TGTGCCAGCAGTCGGGACAGGGCCGGGGAGCTGTTTTTT. It codes for CASSRDRAGELFF. The J gene is TRBJ2-2, the V gene TRBV6-5; TRBD1 aligns across 9 bases. This CDR3 is built from 13 residues. CDR1 and CDR2 from the germline V gene are MNHEY and SVGAGI. Trimming removed 5 bases from V and 6 bases from J; junction bases left unmatched: 1.

The CDR3 loop is CASSPSAQVDPLHF. The DNA for the CDR3 is TGTGCCAGCAGTCCCTCCGCCCAGGTCGATCCCCTCCACTTT. The chain employs TRBV28 and TRBJ1-6; D is uncertain. Per the germline V gene, CDR1 is MDHEN and CDR2 is SYDVKM. This CDR3 is 14 amino acids long. V was clipped by 5 bases and J by 13 bases, with 18 bases between them.

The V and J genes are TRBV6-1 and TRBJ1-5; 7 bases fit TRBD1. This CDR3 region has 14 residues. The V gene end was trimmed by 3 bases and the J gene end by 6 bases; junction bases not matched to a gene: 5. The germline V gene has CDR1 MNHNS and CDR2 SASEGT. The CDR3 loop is CASSDDRVGQPQHF. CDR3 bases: TGTGCCAGCAGTGACGACAGGGTAGGTCAGCCCCAGCATTTT.

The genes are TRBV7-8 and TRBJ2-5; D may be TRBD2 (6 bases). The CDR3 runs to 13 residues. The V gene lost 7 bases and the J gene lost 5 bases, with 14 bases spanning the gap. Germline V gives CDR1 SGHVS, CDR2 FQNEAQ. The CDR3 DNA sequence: TGTGCCAGCACTCTGAACCGGGGGGAGACCCAGTACTTC. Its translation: CASTLNRGETQYF.